This T cell receptor (beta chain) was profiled in a study of blood T cell repertoires in COVID-19. Measured with immunoSEQ multiplex PCR; TCRdb has only the in-frame clones, and not every one. The data contain approximately 220,000 clones, roughly 84% of them singletons. V was cut by 2 bases and J by 4 bases, with 12 bases left in between. Per germline, CDR1 MNHEY and CDR2 SVGAGI. This CDR3 region has 14 residues. This sequence was found in a woman between 40 and 50 years old who had recovered from COVID-19. This chain joins TRBV6-5 and TRBJ2-7, with a weak D call TRBD1 (6 bases). What was sequenced was PBMCs or T cells enriched from blood (not recorded which). The DNA for the CDR3 is TGTGCCAGCAGTTACAGGCAGGACAGTTACGAGCAGTACGTC. This encodes CASSYRQDSYEQYV.